These 2 T cell receptor beta chains were sequenced from one sample in a study of blood T cell repertoires in COVID-19. Measured with immunoSEQ multiplex PCR; TCRdb has only the in-frame clones, and not every one. The sample records 250,000 to 300,000 clones, approximately 90% being singletons. Sequencing used peripheral blood. The receptors shown here come from a woman aged 35 to 49 with acute or convalescent COVID-19.

This clone was picked up one time. The rearrangement joins TRBV5-4 to TRBJ1-4, with D possibly TRBD1 on 5 matching bases. CDR3 size: 14 residues. V was clipped by 0 bases and J by 7 bases, with 10 bases between them. Germline V gene data show CDR1 as SGHNT and CDR2 as YYREEE (reference sequence). DNA of the CDR3: TGTGCCAGCAGCTTGGCAGGGAGGGGTGAAAAACTGTTTTTT. The encoded protein is CASSLAGRGEKLFF.

This chain joins TRBV19 and TRBJ1-1, with D tentatively TRBD1 (6 bases). The length of the CDR3 is 11 residues. Germline-derived CDR1 and CDR2 are LNHDA and SQIVND (reference sequence). The germline V and J ends were trimmed by 7 bases and 6 bases, with 9 bases remaining between them. This CDR3 is CASIGGPEAFF. The DNA of the CDR3 is TGTGCCAGTATAGGGGGTCCTGAAGCTTTCTTT.